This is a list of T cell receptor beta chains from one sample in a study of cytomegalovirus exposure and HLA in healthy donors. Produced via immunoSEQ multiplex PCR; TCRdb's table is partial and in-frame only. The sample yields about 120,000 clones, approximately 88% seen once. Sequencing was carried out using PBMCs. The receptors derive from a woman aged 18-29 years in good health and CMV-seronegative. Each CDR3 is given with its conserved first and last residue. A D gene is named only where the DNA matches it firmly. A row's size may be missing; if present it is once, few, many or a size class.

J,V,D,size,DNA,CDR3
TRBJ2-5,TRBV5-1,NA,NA,TGCGCCAGCAGCGAGTATGGAGAGACCCAGTACTTC,CASSEYGETQYF
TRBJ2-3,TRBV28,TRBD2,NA,TGTGCCAGCAGTTTACCGCGCGGGACTAGTAGCGCAGATACGCAGTATTTT,CASSLPRGTSSADTQYF
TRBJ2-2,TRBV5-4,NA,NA,TGTGCCAGCAGCTTGAGTCTAGCCGGGGAGCTGTTTTTT,CASSLSLAGELFF
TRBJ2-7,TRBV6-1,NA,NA,TGTGCCAGCAGTGAGGTCGGGGTCGGCGAGCAGTACTTC,CASSEVGVGEQYF
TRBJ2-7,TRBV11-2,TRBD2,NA,TGTGCCAGCAGGGCGACTAGCGGGAGTTCCCACGAGCAGTACTTC,CASRATSGSSHEQYF
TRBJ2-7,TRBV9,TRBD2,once,TGTGCCAGCAGCGAGGGAGGGGTTTCGGACGAGCAGTACTTC,CASSEGGVSDEQYF
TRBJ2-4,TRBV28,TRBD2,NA,TGTGCCAGCAGTTTCGCGGGAGGGCCAGAGGGGGGCATTCAGTACTTC,CASSFAGGPEGGIQYF
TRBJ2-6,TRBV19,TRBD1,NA,TGTGCCAGTAGTGCGACAGGGACTGGGGCCAACGTCCTGACTTTC,CASSATGTGANVLTF
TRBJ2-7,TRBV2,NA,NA,TGTGCCAGCAGTGCATCGCAGGGCTCCTACGAGCAGTACTTC,CASSASQGSYEQYF
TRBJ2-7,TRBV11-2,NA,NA,TGTGCCAGCAGCTTAGATCCGTTCTACGAGCAGTACTTC,CASSLDPFYEQYF
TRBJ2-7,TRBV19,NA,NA,TGTGCCAGTAGTATAGGACAGAAGAGCTCCTACGAGCAGTACTTC,CASSIGQKSSYEQYF
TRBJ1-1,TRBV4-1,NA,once,TGCGCCAGCAGCCAAGGTGGGGGCCGAAAGAACACTGAAGCTTTCTTT,CASSQGGGRKNTEAFF
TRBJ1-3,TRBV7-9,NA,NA,TGTGCCAGCAGCCCGTCCGTTGGGGGCTACTCTGGAAACACCATATATTTT,CASSPSVGGYSGNTIYF
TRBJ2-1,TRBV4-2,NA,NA,TGTGCCAGCAGCTTAAGGACAGCGGACTACAATGAGCAGTTCTTC,CASSLRTADYNEQFF
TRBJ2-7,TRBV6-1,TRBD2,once,TGTGCCAGCAGTGAAGAGCGGGGTTCCTACGAGCAGTACTTC,CASSEERGSYEQYF
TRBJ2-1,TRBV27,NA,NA,TGTGCCAGCAGCCTCACAGAGGGCGAGCAGTTCTTC,CASSLTEGEQFF
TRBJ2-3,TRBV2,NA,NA,TGTGCCAGCAGTGAAGTCTCCCCCCGGAGCACAGATACGCAGTATTTT,CASSEVSPRSTDTQYF
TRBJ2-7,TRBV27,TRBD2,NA,TGTGCCAGCGCGTCTAGCGGCGTAAAACCCTACGAGCAGTACTTC,CASASSGVKPYEQYF
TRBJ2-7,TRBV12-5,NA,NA,TGTGCTAGTGGTGTGACAGGCTCCTACGAGCAGTACTTC,CASGVTGSYEQYF
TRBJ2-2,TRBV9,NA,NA,TGTGCCAGCAGCGTAGTATCCGGGACCGGGGAGCTGTTTTTT,CASSVVSGTGELFF
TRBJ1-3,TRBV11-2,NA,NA,TGTGCCAGCAGCCTAGCCCCCAGGGGACCCTCTGGAAACACCATATATTTT,CASSLAPRGPSGNTIYF
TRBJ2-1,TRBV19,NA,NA,TGTGCCAGTACTGAGCAAATAGGGGCTGGCAATGAGCAGTTCTTC,CASTEQIGAGNEQFF
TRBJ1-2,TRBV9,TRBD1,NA,TGTGCCAGCAGCGTTTCCGGGACAGGGGTATATGGCTACACCTTC,CASSVSGTGVYGYTF
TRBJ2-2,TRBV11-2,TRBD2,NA,TGTGCCAGCAGCCTAAGGACTAGCGGGAGACTAACCGGGGAGCTGTTTTTT,CASSLRTSGRLTGELFF
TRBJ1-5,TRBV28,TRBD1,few,TGTGCCAGCCTTGTAGTAGGGGGCTATCAGCCCCAGCATTTT,CASLVVGGYQPQHF
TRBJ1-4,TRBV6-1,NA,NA,TGTGCCAGCAGTCACCGGGACACGGGTAATGAAAAACTGTTTTTT,CASSHRDTGNEKLFF
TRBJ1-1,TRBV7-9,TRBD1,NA,TGTGCCAGCAGCATACAGGGGGCTGTGATGGACACTGAAGCTTTCTTT,CASSIQGAVMDTEAFF
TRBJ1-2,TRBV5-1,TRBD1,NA,TGCGCCAGCAGCTTGATGACAGGGGCGCGGGGCTACACCTTC,CASSLMTGARGYTF
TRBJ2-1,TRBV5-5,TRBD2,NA,TGTGCCAGCAGCCTAACCGGGACTAGCGGGTCTAGTGAGCAGTTCTTC,CASSLTGTSGSSEQFF
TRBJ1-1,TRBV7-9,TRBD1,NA,TGTGCCAGCAGCACAGGGGGCACTGAAGCTTTCTTT,CASSTGGTEAFF
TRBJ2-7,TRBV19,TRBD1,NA,TGTGCCAGTAGTTCCTCCCGGGACAGGGGGTCCTACGAGCAGTACTTC,CASSSSRDRGSYEQYF
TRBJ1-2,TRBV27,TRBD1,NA,TGTGCCAGCAGTTCTGGACAGGGGGCATACCATGGCTACACCTTC,CASSSGQGAYHGYTF
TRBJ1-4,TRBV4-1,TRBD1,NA,TGCGCCAGCAGCCAAGAGGTTCAGGGGGCAGGGGAACTGTTTTTT,CASSQEVQGAGELFF
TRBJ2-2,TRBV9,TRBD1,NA,TGTGCCAGCAGCGTAGGTACAGGGGGGACGAACACCGGGGAGCTGTTTTTT,CASSVGTGGTNTGELFF
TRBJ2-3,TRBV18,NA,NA,TGTGCCAGCTCACCACCAAGCGAGGCAGATACGCAGTATTTT,CASSPPSEADTQYF
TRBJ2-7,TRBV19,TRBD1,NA,TGTGCCAGTAGTACGCCAGGGGGCTACGAGCAGTACTTC,CASSTPGGYEQYF
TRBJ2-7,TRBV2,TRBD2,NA,TGTGCCAGCAGCCTGGGACTAGACTTCTACGAGCAGTACTTC,CASSLGLDFYEQYF
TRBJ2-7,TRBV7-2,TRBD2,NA,TGTGCCAGCAGCTTATCGGCGGGAGTGGGGTACGAGCAGTACTTC,CASSLSAGVGYEQYF
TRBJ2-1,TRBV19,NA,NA,TGTGCCAGTAGTATTACTAGCCACAATGAGCAGTTCTTC,CASSITSHNEQFF
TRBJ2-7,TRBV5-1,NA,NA,TGCGCCAGCAGCTTGGTAGGACTCGGCTCCGGGCAGTACTTC,CASSLVGLGSGQYF
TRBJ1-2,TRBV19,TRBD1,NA,TGTGCCAGTAGTATTGAGACTTCCGGGACAGGGGGTCATGGCTACACCTTC,CASSIETSGTGGHGYTF
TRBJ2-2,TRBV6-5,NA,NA,TGTGCCAGCACCTTGGGAACAGGAAACACCGGGGAGCTGTTTTTT,CASTLGTGNTGELFF
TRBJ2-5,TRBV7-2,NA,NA,TGTGCCAGCAGTCTCGACAGGGAGACCCAGTACTTC,CASSLDRETQYF
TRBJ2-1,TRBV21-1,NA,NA,TGTGCCAGGGGACTAGCGGAGTCTTGGAATGAGCAGTTCTTC,CARGLAESWNEQFF
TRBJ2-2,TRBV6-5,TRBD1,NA,TGTGCCAGCAGTTACTATGGCAGGGGGCCTACCGGGGAGCTGTTTTTT,CASSYYGRGPTGELFF
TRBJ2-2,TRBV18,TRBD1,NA,TGTGCCAGCTCACCCGGGACAGACACCGGGGAGCTGTTTTTT,CASSPGTDTGELFF
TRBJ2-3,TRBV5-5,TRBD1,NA,TGTGCCAGCAGCCCACAGGGGGCCAGAGGAGATACGCAGTATTTT,CASSPQGARGDTQYF
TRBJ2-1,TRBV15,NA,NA,TGTGCCACCAGCGGGAGCGGTAGCTCCTACAATGAGCAGTTCTTC,CATSGSGSSYNEQFF
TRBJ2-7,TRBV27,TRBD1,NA,TGTGCCAGCAGTTTACTCCCGACAGGGGGGAGACACGAGCAGTACTTC,CASSLLPTGGRHEQYF
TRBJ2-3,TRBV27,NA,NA,TGTGCCAGCGGGAGAGAGACTAGAGTGGATACGCAGTATTTT,CASGRETRVDTQYF
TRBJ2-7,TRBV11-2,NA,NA,TGTGCCAGCAGCTTAGCGGGAGTCGCCTACGAGCAGTACTTC,CASSLAGVAYEQYF
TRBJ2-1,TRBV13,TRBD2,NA,TGTGCCAGCAGCTTACTAGCGGGAGGGAACAATGAGCAGTTCTTC,CASSLLAGGNNEQFF
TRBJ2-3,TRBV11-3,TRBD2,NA,TGTGCCAGCAGCTTTCTTCGTCTAGCGGGAATTACAGATACGCAGTATTTT,CASSFLRLAGITDTQYF
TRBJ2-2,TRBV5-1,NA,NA,TGCGCCACCTCTAGCGCCGGGGAGCTGTTTTTT,CATSSAGELFF
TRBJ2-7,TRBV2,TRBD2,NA,TGTGCCAGCAGGGGGCGAAGCGGGATAACTGCCTACGAGCAGTACTTC,CASRGRSGITAYEQYF